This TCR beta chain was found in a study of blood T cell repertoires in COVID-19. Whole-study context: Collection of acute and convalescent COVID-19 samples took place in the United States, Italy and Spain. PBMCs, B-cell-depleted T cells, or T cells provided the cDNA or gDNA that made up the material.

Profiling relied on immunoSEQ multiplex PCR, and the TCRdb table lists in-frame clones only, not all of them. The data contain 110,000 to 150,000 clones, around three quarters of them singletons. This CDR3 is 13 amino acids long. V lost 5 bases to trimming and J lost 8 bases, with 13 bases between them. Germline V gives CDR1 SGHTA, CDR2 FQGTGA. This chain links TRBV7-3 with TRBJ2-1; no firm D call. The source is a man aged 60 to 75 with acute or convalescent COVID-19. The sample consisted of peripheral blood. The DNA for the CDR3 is TGTGCCAGCAGCCAAAGAGGTCGGGATGAGCAGTTCTTC. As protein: CASSQRGRDEQFF.